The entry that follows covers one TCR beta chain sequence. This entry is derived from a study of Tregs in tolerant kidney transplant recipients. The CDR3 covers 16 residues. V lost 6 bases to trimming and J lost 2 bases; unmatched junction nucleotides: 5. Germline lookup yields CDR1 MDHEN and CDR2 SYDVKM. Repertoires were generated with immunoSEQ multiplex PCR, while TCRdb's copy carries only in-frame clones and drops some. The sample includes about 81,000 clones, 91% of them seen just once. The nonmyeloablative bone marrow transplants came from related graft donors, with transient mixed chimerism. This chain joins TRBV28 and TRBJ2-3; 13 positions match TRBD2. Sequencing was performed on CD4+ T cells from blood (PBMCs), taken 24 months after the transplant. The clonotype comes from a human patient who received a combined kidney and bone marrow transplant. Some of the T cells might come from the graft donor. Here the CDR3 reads CASRRTSGGSTDTQYF. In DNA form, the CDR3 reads TGTGCCAGCAGAAGGACTAGCGGGGGCTCCACAGATACGCAGTATTTT.